These 13 T cell receptor beta chains were sequenced from one sample in a study of T cells after yellow fever vaccination. TCRdb redid the calling of the 5' RACE reads with MiXCR, one entry per CDR3 protein. The data show around 310,000 distinct CDR3 sequences, roughly 4.3% seen once. Material: PBMCs, obtained 15 days after the yellow fever booster vaccination. Receptors were obtained from a man younger than 35 who received the YFV17D yellow fever vaccine.

The chain employs TRBV5-6 and TRBJ2-1, with 8 bases lining up with TRBD1. V was pared by 3 bases and J by 8 bases, with 13 bases of the junction left unmatched. Germline-derived CDR1 and CDR2 are SGHDT and YYEEEE. The CDR3 is 16 amino acids. DNA for the CDR3: TGTGCCAGCAGCTCATACAGGACAGGGTTTTTAGATGAGCAGTTCTTC. This translates into CASSSYRTGFLDEQFF.

This clonotype was counted only a few times. The chain is built from TRBV6-6 and TRBJ1-6; D gene ambiguous. Trimming took off 0 bases at V and 7 bases at J, with 10 bases between the two ends. CDR3 length equals 15 residues. The V gene's germline CDR1 is MNHNY and CDR2 SVGAGI (reference sequence). CDR3 coding DNA: TGTGCCAGCAGTTACTCAGGGCAAGGGAATTCACCCCTCCACTTT. This gives the protein CASSYSGQGNSPLHF.

This clonotype has only a few counts. The gene calls are TRBV6-1 and TRBJ2-2; D might be TRBD1 (5 bases). Germline-derived CDR1 and CDR2 are MNHNS and SASEGT. V was trimmed by 6 bases and J by 5 bases, leaving 10 bases between them. This CDR3 contains 13 residues. CDR3 protein: CASRKTETGELFF. The DNA for the CDR3 is TGTGCCAGCAGGAAGACAGAGACCGGGGAGCTGTTTTTT.

This clonotype was seen many times. The DNA of the CDR3 is TGCGCCAGCAGCCAACTGACAGGGGAAGGCTACACCTTC. Amino acids: CASSQLTGEGYTF. The rearrangement joins TRBV5-1 to TRBJ1-2, with TRBD1 matching over 8 bases. The germline V gene has CDR1 SGHRS and CDR2 YFSETQ. The V gene end was trimmed by 4 bases and the J gene end by 8 bases; junction bases not matched to a gene: 7. The CDR3 sequence is 13 residues long.

This clonotype was detected ten times or more. The chain is built from TRBV5-1 and TRBJ1-1; D gene unclear. This CDR3 is built from 14 residues. Germline CDR1 is SGHRS and CDR2 is YFSETQ. Trimming stripped 2 bases from V and 1 base from J, with 9 bases between. CDR3 sequence reads: CASSLHRGNTEAFF. As DNA, the CDR3 is TGCGCCAGCAGCTTACATCGGGGGAACACTGAAGCTTTCTTT.

The chain carries TRBV7-3 and TRBJ2-1; either TRBD1 or TRBD2 may supply D (5 bases each). This CDR3 has 14 amino acids. Germline values: CDR1 SGHTA, CDR2 FQGTGA. Trimming cost V 4 bases and J 3 bases, with 10 bases left between them. CDR3: CASSSGPDYNEQFF. CDR3 bases: TGTGCCAGCAGCTCGGGACCGGACTACAATGAGCAGTTCTTC.

This clonotype was observed many times. The rearrangement links TRBV20-1 to TRBJ1-2; D gene unclear. This CDR3 is built from 16 residues. The germline V gene encodes CDR1 DFQATT and CDR2 SNEGSKA (reference sequence). The V end was cut by 5 bases, the J end by 2 bases, with 21 bases between. In nucleotides, the CDR3 is TGCAGTGCTCGTTCCTTTCGGACCCGCGGAAACTATGGCTACACCTTC. It translates to CSARSFRTRGNYGYTF.

This clonotype was seen many times. The chain employs TRBV7-9 and TRBJ2-2; no definite D call. Trimming stripped 2 bases from V and 4 bases from J, with 5 bases between. This CDR3 has 13 residues. Germline-derived CDR1 and CDR2 are SEHNR and FQNEAQ (reference sequence). CDR3 in amino acids: CASSLTFTGELFF. The CDR3 coding sequence is TGTGCCAGCAGCTTAACGTTCACCGGGGAGCTGTTTTTT.

Ten or more counts support this clonotype. The chain uses TRBV20-1 and TRBJ2-1; TRBD2 aligns across 12 bases. Germline V gene lookup returns CDR1 DFQATT and CDR2 SNEGSKA (reference sequence). CDR3 length equals 15 residues. The junction had 6 bases not matched to a gene; V was cut back by 0 bases and J by 9 bases. The CDR3 sequence is CSARDPSGGAGEQFF. The DNA for the CDR3 is TGCAGTGCTAGAGATCCTAGCGGGGGGGCCGGTGAGCAGTTCTTC.

This clonotype was recorded at least ten times. The chain joins TRBV28 to TRBJ2-7; D not certain. With 3 bases removed from V and 3 bases from J, the gap between germline ends came to 9 bases. From germline, CDR1 is MDHEN and CDR2 SYDVKM. The CDR3 length is 13 residues. The CDR3 coding sequence is TGTGCCAGCAGTTTCGGCCAGGACTACGAGCAGTACGTC. It encodes CASSFGQDYEQYV.

This clonotype has just a few counts. The gene calls are TRBV27 and TRBJ2-1; TRBD1 matches 8 bases. This CDR3 contains 14 residues. The germline gives CDR1 MNHEY, CDR2 SMNVEV (reference sequence). With 6 bases clipped from V and 9 bases from J, the junction kept 10 bases outside the gene matches. CDR3 protein: CASSLQGAGGEQFF. In DNA form, the CDR3 reads TGTGCCAGCAGCCTCCAGGGGGCGGGTGGTGAGCAGTTCTTC.

This clonotype was observed many times. The chain couples TRBV6-5 to TRBJ2-3; 12 nucleotides agree with TRBD2. The CDR3 totals 16 residues. Germline CDR1 and CDR2: MNHEY and SVGAGI. The V segment lost 1 base and the J segment 10 bases; nucleotides outside the gene matches: 9. CDR3 protein: CASSYWLAGGTGAQYF. Here the CDR3 DNA reads TGTGCCAGCAGTTACTGGCTAGCGGGGGGGACGGGAGCGCAGTATTTT.

This clonotype has at least ten counts. V is TRBV12-3 or TRBV12-4 and J is TRBJ2-1; 7 nucleotides align to TRBD1. CDR3 size: 15 residues. The V and J ends lost 8 bases and 8 bases, in that order; junction bases with no gene match: 15. This chain's CDR3 is CASSLRGLSRHEQFF. CDR3 DNA: TGTGCCAGCTCCTTGAGGGGGCTATCTCGCCATGAGCAGTTCTTC.